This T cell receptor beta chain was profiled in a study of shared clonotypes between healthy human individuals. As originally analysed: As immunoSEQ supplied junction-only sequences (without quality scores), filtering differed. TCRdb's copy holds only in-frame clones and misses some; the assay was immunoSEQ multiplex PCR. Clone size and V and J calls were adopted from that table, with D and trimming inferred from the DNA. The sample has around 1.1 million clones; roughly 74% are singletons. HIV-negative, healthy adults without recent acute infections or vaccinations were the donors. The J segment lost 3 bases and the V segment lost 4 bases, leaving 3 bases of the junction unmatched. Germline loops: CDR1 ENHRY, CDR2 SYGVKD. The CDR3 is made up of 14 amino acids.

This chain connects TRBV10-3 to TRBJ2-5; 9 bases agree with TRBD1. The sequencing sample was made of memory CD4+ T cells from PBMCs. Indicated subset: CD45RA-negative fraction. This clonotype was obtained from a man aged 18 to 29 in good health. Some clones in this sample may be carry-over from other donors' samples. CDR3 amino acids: CAISGDREKETQYF. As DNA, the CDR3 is TGTGCCATCAGTGGGGACAGGGAAAAAGAGACCCAGTACTTC.